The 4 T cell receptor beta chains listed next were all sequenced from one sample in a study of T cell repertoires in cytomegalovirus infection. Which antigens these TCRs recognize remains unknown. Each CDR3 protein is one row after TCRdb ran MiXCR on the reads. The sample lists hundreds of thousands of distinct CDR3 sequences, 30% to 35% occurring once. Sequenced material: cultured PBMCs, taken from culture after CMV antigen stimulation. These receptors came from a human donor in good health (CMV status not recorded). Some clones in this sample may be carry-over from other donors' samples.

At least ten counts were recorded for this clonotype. CDR3 nucleotides: TGTGCCAGCAGTCGGATGCAGAACACTGAAGCTTTCTTT. Translated, it gives CASSRMQNTEAFF. This rearrangement joins TRBV12-3 or TRBV12-4 to TRBJ1-1, with no clear D. The length of the CDR3 is 13 residues. The V gene lost 5 bases and the J gene lost 1 base, with 8 bases spanning the gap.

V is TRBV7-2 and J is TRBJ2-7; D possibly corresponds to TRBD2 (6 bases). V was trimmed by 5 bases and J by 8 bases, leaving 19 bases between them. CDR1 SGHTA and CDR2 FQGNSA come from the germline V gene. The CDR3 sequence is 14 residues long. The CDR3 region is CASSTQWDSLQQYF. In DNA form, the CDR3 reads TGTGCCAGCAGCACGCAATGGGACTCCCTCCAGCAGTACTTC.

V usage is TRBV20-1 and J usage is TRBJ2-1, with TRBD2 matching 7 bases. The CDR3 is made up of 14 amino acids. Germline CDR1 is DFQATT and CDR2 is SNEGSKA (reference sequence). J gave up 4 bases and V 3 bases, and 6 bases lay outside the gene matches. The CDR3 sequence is CSASLAVGYNEQFF. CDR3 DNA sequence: TGCAGTGCTAGTCTAGCGGTGGGTTACAATGAGCAGTTCTTC.

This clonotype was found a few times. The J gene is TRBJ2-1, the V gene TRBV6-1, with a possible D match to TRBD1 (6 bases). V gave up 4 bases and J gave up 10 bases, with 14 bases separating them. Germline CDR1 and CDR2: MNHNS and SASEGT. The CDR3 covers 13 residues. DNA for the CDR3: TGTGCCAGCAGTGTCGGCAGGGGATTAGAGCAGTTCTTC. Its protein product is CASSVGRGLEQFF.